The 28 T cell receptor beta chains below all came from one sample that was sequenced in a study of blood T cells in healthy people across ages. Using a J-beta primer mix together with a sample-barcoded 5' primer, a second PCR was run for roughly 7 to 11 cycles. TCRdb recomputed calls from the 5' RACE reads with MiXCR, one row per CDR3 protein. The data hold fewer than 1.5 million distinct CDR3 sequences, with around 42% observed a single time. Sequenced: blood. These receptors came from a woman under 30 in good health.

In DNA form, the CDR3 reads TGTGCCAGCAGCTTGGCCAGGACACCCTACAATGAGCAGTTCTTC. This gives the protein CASSLARTPYNEQFF. This rearrangement joins TRBV5-8 to TRBJ2-1; a weak D match, TRBD1 (5 bases). The CDR3 totals 15 residues. Trimming took 0 bases from V and 2 from J, leaving 9 bases between them. Germline assignment: CDR1 SGHTS and CDR2 YDEGEE.

For this clonotype: A clone one base away is much larger, so this may be a read error. The chain recombines TRBV4-2 with TRBJ1-2, with 8 bases fitting TRBD1. This CDR3 is 14 amino acids long. CDR1 and CDR2 from the germline V gene are LGHNA and YNFKEQ. DNA for the CDR3: TGTGCCAACAGCCCTCAGGGGGCAGGCTATGGCTACACCTTC. This codes for CANSPQGAGYGYTF.

This clonotype was detected only a few times. This chain joins TRBV2 and TRBJ2-1, with unresolved D. The CDR3 loop spans 11 amino acids. CDR1 is SNHLY, CDR2 FYNNEI, per germline. The germline V and J ends were trimmed by 8 bases and 8 bases, with 10 bases remaining between them. CDR3 nucleotides: TGTGCCAGCCTACTACGCGATGAGCAGTTCTTC. This translates into CASLLRDEQFF.

Turning to this clonotype: An end of the junction differs from the germline gene, which may be a read error. The chain links TRBV4-3 to TRBJ2-6; D perhaps matches TRBD2 (5 bases). Germline V CDR1 and CDR2: LGHNA, YSLEER. The CDR3 has 18 amino acids. The chain's CDR3 is CASIQDEGRSSGANVLTF. Written as DNA, the CDR3 is TGCGCCAGCATCCAAGATGAGGGTCGGAGCTCTGGGGCCAACGTCCTGACTTTC.

This clonotype has just a few counts. This chain uses TRBV29-1 with TRBJ2-7; TRBD1 agrees at 9 bases. The CDR3 is 14 residues long. CDR1 and CDR2 from the germline V gene are SQVTM and ANQGSEA. V was pared by 7 bases and J by 3 bases, with 10 bases of the junction left unmatched. This CDR3 is CSALSGTGNYEQYF. CDR3 in DNA: TGCAGCGCGCTATCCGGGACAGGGAACTACGAGCAGTACTTC.

The rearrangement uses TRBV12-3 or TRBV12-4 and TRBJ1-2; D is unclear. Deletions cut 1 base from V and 5 bases from J, with 11 bases between. There are 14 residues in the CDR3. The CDR3 protein is CASSLGTVLYGYTF. The DNA of the CDR3 is TGTGCCAGCAGTTTAGGTACAGTCCTTTATGGCTACACCTTC.

The chain combines TRBV6-1 with TRBJ2-3; 9 nucleotides line up with TRBD2. The germline V gene has CDR1 MNHNS and CDR2 SASEGT. The V segment lost 6 bases and the J segment 6 bases; nucleotides outside the gene matches: 16. This CDR3 spans 17 amino acids. CDR3 sequence: CASRSPGLALLDDTQYF. The CDR3, as DNA: TGTGCCAGCAGATCACCGGGACTAGCTCTACTTGACGATACGCAGTATTTT.

The J gene is TRBJ2-2, the V gene TRBV25-1; the D gene is possibly TRBD2 (5 bases). The V and J ends lost 3 bases and 6 bases respectively, with 14 bases between them. The germline CDR1 and CDR2 sequences are MGHDK and SYGVNS. CDR3 length equals 15 residues. CDR3: CASSDFASGAGELFF. CDR3 in DNA: TGTGCCAGCAGTGATTTCGCGTCCGGGGCCGGGGAGCTGTTTTTT.

As for this clonotype: Sequence at one end of the junction differs from germline and may be a read error. The chain is built from TRBV12-3 or TRBV12-4 and TRBJ2-7; 9 nucleotides match TRBD1. This CDR3 has 14 amino acids. The CDR3 loop reads CARRGDRESYEQYF. The CDR3 DNA is TGTGCCCGCAGGGGGGACAGGGAGTCCTACGAGCAGTACTTC.

V and J are TRBV11-2 and TRBJ1-4; no reliable D call. Germline values: CDR1 SGHAT, CDR2 FQNNGV. With 1 base removed from V and 6 bases from J, the gap between germline ends came to 12 bases. The CDR3 has 15 amino acids. Written as DNA, the CDR3 is TGTGCCAGCAGCTTAGCTACGGGGTCTCATGAAAAACTGTTTTTT. Its protein is CASSLATGSHEKLFF. The complete variable domain, with remaining parts taken from reference TRBV11-2 and TRBJ1-4, reads EAGVAQSPRYKIIEKRQSVAFWCNPISGHATLYWYQQILGQGPKLLIQFQNNGVVDDSQLPKDRFSAERLKGVDSTLKIQPAKLEDSAVYLCASSLATGSHEKLFFGSGTQLSVL.

The rearrangement uses TRBV7-9 and TRBJ2-2, with D unresolved. The CDR3 covers 12 residues. Trimming removed 10 bases at V and 4 bases at J, with 10 bases between. Germline CDR1 is SEHNR and CDR2 is FQNEAQ (reference sequence). CDR3 residues: CAITLPTGELFF. The CDR3 DNA reads as TGTGCCATCACCCTGCCCACCGGGGAGCTGTTTTTT. The full variable domain, in which reference TRBV7-9 and TRBJ2-2 provide the parts outside the CDR3, is DTGVSQNPRHKITKRGQNVTFRCDPISEHNRLYWYRQTLGQGPEFLTYFQNEAQLEKSRLLSDRFSAERPKGSFSTLEIQRTEQGDSAMYLCAITLPTGELFFGEGSRLTVL.

This clonotype was observed many times. This rearrangement joins TRBV28 to TRBJ2-4, with TRBD2 as a possible D gene (7 bases). The CDR3 has 11 amino acids. Germline V gene lookup returns CDR1 MDHEN and CDR2 SYDVKM. With 8 bases removed from V and 9 bases from J, the gap between germline ends came to 11 bases. The CDR3: CASRRGGIQYF. CDR3 bases: TGTGCCAGCCGTAGGGGGGGCATTCAGTACTTC. Combining the CDR3 with reference TRBV28 and TRBJ2-4 gives the whole variable domain DVKVTQSSRYLVKRTGEKVFLECVQDMDHENMFWYRQDPGLGLRLIYFSYDVKMKEKGDIPEGYSVSREKKERFSLILESASTNQTSMYLCASRRGGIQYFGAGTRLSVL.

This rearrangement joins TRBV5-8 to TRBJ2-1; 7 bases agree with TRBD1. The CDR3 sequence is 19 residues long. Trimming cost V 0 bases and J 0 bases; bases outside gene matches: 12. Germline V gene data show CDR1 as SGHTS and CDR2 as YDEGEE. DNA for the CDR3: TGTGCCAGCAGCTTGGAGTCTATCATTGGACAGGCCTCCTACAATGAGCAGTTCTTC. Amino acids: CASSLESIIGQASYNEQFF. The whole variable domain, remainder taken from reference TRBV5-8 and TRBJ2-1, is EAGVTQSPTHLIKTRGQQATLRCSPISGHTSVYWYQQALGLGLQFLLWYDEGEERNRGNFPPRFSGRQFPNYSSELNVNALELEDSALYLCASSLESIIGQASYNEQFFGPGTRLTVL.

The rearrangement links TRBV19 to TRBJ1-6; 9 bases match TRBD1. The CDR3 loop spans 14 amino acids. V dropped 6 bases and J dropped 9; count of bases not matched to a gene: 6. Germline V gives CDR1 LNHDA, CDR2 SQIVND (reference sequence). The CDR3 DNA reads as TGTGCCAGTAGGACCGGGACAGGGACTTCACCCCTCCACTTT. It encodes CASRTGTGTSPLHF. Supplemented by reference TRBV19 and TRBJ1-6, the full variable domain reads DGGITQSPKYLFRKEGQNVTLSCEQNLNHDAMYWYRQDPGQGLRLIYYSQIVNDFQKGDIAEGYSVSREKKESFPLTVTSAQKNPTAFYLCASRTGTGTSPLHFGNGTRLTVT.

The rearrangement joins TRBV20-1 to TRBJ2-1; 9 bases match TRBD1. The ends lost 4 bases at V and 13 bases at J; junction bases unmatched: 17. The germline gives CDR1 DFQATT, CDR2 SNEGSKA (reference sequence). The CDR3 runs to 15 residues. The CDR3 bases are TGCAGTGCTACAACCGGGACAGGGAAGGTGGAGACCCAGTTCTTC. It translates to CSATTGTGKVETQFF.

This clonotype was detected only a few times. The chain employs TRBV29-1 and TRBJ2-7; D gene unclear. The CDR3 contains 12 residues. CDR1 and CDR2 from the germline V gene are SQVTM and ANQGSEA. CDR3 sequence reads: CGVDGPSYEQYF. CDR3 in DNA: TGCGGTGTTGATGGTCCTTCCTACGAGCAGTACTTC.

This clonotype was recorded a few times. This chain joins TRBV6-2 or TRBV6-3 and TRBJ1-5, with unresolved D. The CDR3 totals 13 residues. The V end was cut by 5 bases, the J end by 1 base, with 6 bases between. The germline V gene encodes CDR1 MNHEY and CDR2 SVGEGT. CDR3 coding DNA: TGTGCCAGCAGTGTAAACAGCAATCAGCCCCAGCATTTT. Translation gives CASSVNSNQPQHF.

CDR3 sequence reads: CASSPEGGSYDGYTF. CDR3 DNA: TGTGCCAGCAGCCCAGAGGGGGGGTCCTATGATGGCTACACCTTC. The V gene is TRBV12-3 or TRBV12-4, the J gene TRBJ1-2; TRBD1 might be the D (6 bases). Deletions cut 6 bases from V and 6 bases from J, with 20 bases between. The CDR3 totals 15 residues.

The genes are TRBV7-9 and TRBJ1-4; no definite D call. This CDR3 spans 15 amino acids. Trimming pared 0 bases from V and 4 bases from J, leaving 9 bases between. From germline, CDR1 is SEHNR and CDR2 FQNEAQ (reference sequence). CDR3 bases: TGTGCCAGCAGCTTAGCCGGCAGCCTTAATGAAAAACTGTTTTTT. Its protein is CASSLAGSLNEKLFF.

V usage is TRBV20-1 and J usage is TRBJ2-2; TRBD2 aligns across 11 bases. Trimming cost V 3 bases and J 4 bases; bases outside gene matches: 1. The CDR3 length is 14 residues. The V gene's germline CDR1 is DFQATT and CDR2 SNEGSKA (reference sequence). The CDR3 is CSARGLAATGELFF. In nucleotides, the CDR3 is TGCAGTGCTAGGGGACTAGCGGCCACCGGGGAGCTGTTTTTT.

The chain carries TRBV27 and TRBJ2-7; 12 nucleotides match TRBD2. The CDR3 runs to 15 residues. Trimming took 4 bases from V and 3 from J; bases not matched to a gene: 4. CDR1 and CDR2 (germline): MNHEY, SMNVEV (reference sequence). CDR3 nucleotides: TGTGCCAGCAGTTCCTCACTAGCGGGAGGCTACGAGCAGTACTTC. Protein sequence: CASSSSLAGGYEQYF.

J is TRBJ2-1 and V is TRBV29-1; perhaps TRBD2 as D (7 bases). CDR3 length: 17 residues. V lost 8 bases to trimming and J lost 3 bases, with 26 bases between them. Germline V CDR1 and CDR2: SQVTM, ANQGSEA. The CDR3 DNA sequence: TGCAGCAACATCTCCCCAGGGGCGGGAGTTTACTACAATGAGCAGTTCTTC. This encodes CSNISPGAGVYYNEQFF.

This clonotype was found a few times. CDR3 bases: TGCAGCGTTGACACGGCACTACCAACCTCCTACAATGAGCAGTTCTTC. Translating gives CSVDTALPTSYNEQFF. The chain has TRBV29-1 and TRBJ2-1; D unresolved. This CDR3 contains 16 residues. Deletions cut 3 bases from V and 0 bases from J, with 15 bases between. Germline V CDR1 and CDR2: SQVTM, ANQGSEA.

This clonotype was seen more than once but under ten times. This chain joins TRBV11-2 and TRBJ1-5; D call uncertain. The CDR3 contains 15 residues. Trimming left V 3 bases short and J 6 bases short, with 15 bases between. In germline, CDR1 is SGHAT, CDR2 FQNNGV. The CDR3 protein is CASSFSDLGGQPQHF. Written as DNA, the CDR3 is TGTGCCAGCAGCTTTTCTGATCTAGGCGGTCAGCCCCAGCATTTT.

The V gene is TRBV5-1, the J gene TRBJ2-1; D is possibly TRBD1 or TRBD2 (6 bases each). CDR1 is SGHRS and CDR2 is YFSETQ in the germline V gene. CDR3 length equals 14 residues. The V end was cut by 1 base, the J end by 3 bases, with 8 bases between. CDR3: CASSLRGDYNEQFF. The CDR3 region has the DNA TGCGCCAGCAGCTTGAGGGGGGACTACAATGAGCAGTTCTTC.

As for this clonotype: This may be a read error: a much more frequent sequence differs by one nucleotide. The genes are TRBV12-3 or TRBV12-4 and TRBJ2-1; 8 bases are shared with TRBD1. The CDR3 sequence is 11 residues long. CDR3 DNA sequence: TGTGCCAGCGGTTTGGACAGGGAGCTGTTCTTC. Amino acid sequence: CASGLDRELFF.

V is TRBV20-1 and J is TRBJ2-3, with 13 bases fitting TRBD2. Trimming took 5 bases from V and 3 from J; bases not matched to a gene: 5. The CDR3 is 15 residues long. Looked up from germline, CDR1 is DFQATT and CDR2 is SNEGSKA (reference sequence). The CDR3 region is CSAGTSGELTDTQYF. Here the CDR3 DNA reads TGCAGTGCTGGGACTAGCGGGGAATTGACAGATACGCAGTATTTT.

This clonotype was detected many times. The chain couples TRBV6-5 to TRBJ2-3; 7 bases align to TRBD2. CDR1 is MNHEY and CDR2 is SVGAGI in the germline V gene. CDR3 length: 15 residues. V dropped 1 base and J dropped 0; count of bases not matched to a gene: 1. CDR3 region: CASSYLGGSTDTQYF. CDR3 DNA sequence: TGTGCCAGCAGTTACTTGGGGGGGAGCACAGATACGCAGTATTTT.